Following are 21 T cell receptor beta chains from one sample sequenced in a study of blood T cell repertoires in COVID-19. This table comes from immunoSEQ multiplex PCR, and its TCRdb copy is limited to in-frame clones, with some not included. Of roughly 81,000 clones listed, over 80% are singletons. Material for sequencing was peripheral blood. The receptors derive from a woman in her 70s with acute or convalescent COVID-19.

The rearrangement uses TRBV5-5 and TRBJ1-1, with a tentative D call TRBD1 (6 bases). Between the trimmed V and J ends, which lost 1 base and 3 bases, there was a span of 22 bases. The V gene's germline CDR1 is SGHKS and CDR2 YYEKEE (reference sequence). The CDR3 covers 18 residues. Here the CDR3 reads CASSLFALGGQMDTEAFF. Written as DNA, the CDR3 is TGTGCCAGCAGCTTGTTTGCTCTCGGGGGGCAAATGGACACTGAAGCTTTCTTT. Supplemented by reference TRBV5-5 and TRBJ1-1, the full variable domain reads DAGVTQSPTHLIKTRGQQVTLRCSPISGHKSVSWYQQVLGQGPQFIFQYYEKEERGRGNFPDRFSARQFPNYSSELNVNALLLGDSALYLCASSLFALGGQMDTEAFFGQGTRLTVV.

The V and J genes are TRBV2 and TRBJ2-1, with a weak D call TRBD1 (7 bases). This CDR3 spans 15 amino acids. The germline CDR1 and CDR2 sequences are SNHLY and FYNNEI. V lost 6 bases, J lost 5 bases, and 17 bases lay in between. CDR3 bases: TGTGCCAGCAGGGTCGGGAGACAGGGAAACAATGAGCAGTTCTTC. This encodes CASRVGRQGNNEQFF.

This chain joins TRBV7-3 and TRBJ2-7, with D perhaps TRBD2 (6 bases). The CDR3 has 15 amino acids. Germline lookup yields CDR1 SGHTA and CDR2 FQGTGA. Between the trimmed V and J ends, which lost 0 bases and 1 base, there was a span of 10 bases. CDR3 loop: CASSLTSGGSYEQYF. The CDR3 bases are TGTGCCAGCAGCTTAACCTCCGGGGGATCCTACGAGCAGTACTTC.

This chain uses TRBV18 with TRBJ2-3, with TRBD2 matching 8 bases. With V trimmed by 1 base and J by 0 bases, 3 bases remained unmatched. Germline-derived CDR1 and CDR2 are KGHSH and LQKENI. The CDR3 is 16 amino acids. For the CDR3, the DNA is TGTGCCAGCTCACCACAACTAGCGGATAGCACAGATACGCAGTATTTT. Translation: CASSPQLADSTDTQYF.

This clone was detected only once. This chain links TRBV2 with TRBJ1-6; D unclear. The CDR3 covers 12 residues. With 6 bases removed from V and 9 bases from J, the gap between germline ends came to 9 bases. In germline, CDR1 is SNHLY, CDR2 FYNNEI. In nucleotides, the CDR3 is TGTGCCAGCAGCAAGACATCTTCACCCCTCCACTTT. It yields the protein CASSKTSSPLHF.

This chain connects TRBV19 to TRBJ1-2; D is unresolved. Trimming removed 3 bases at V and 1 base at J, with 6 bases between. Looked up from germline, CDR1 is LNHDA and CDR2 is SQIVND (reference sequence). This CDR3 comprises 13 residues. In DNA form, the CDR3 reads TGTGCCAGTAGTATTGAGGGTAACTATGGCTACACCTTC. Translated: CASSIEGNYGYTF.

The rearrangement joins TRBV10-3 to TRBJ1-3; TRBD1 agrees at 7 bases. Germline V gene sequence: CDR1 ENHRY, CDR2 SYGVKD. This CDR3 is built from 18 residues. The V segment lost 0 bases and the J segment 0 bases; nucleotides outside the gene matches: 8. CDR3 sequence reads: CAISESFGQVHSGNTIYF. CDR3 bases: TGTGCCATCAGTGAGTCTTTCGGACAGGTTCACTCTGGAAACACCATATATTTT.

This rearrangement joins TRBV7-6 to TRBJ1-1, with a tentative D call TRBD1 (5 bases). Germline lookup yields CDR1 SGHVS and CDR2 FNYEAQ. V was cut by 5 bases and J by 4 bases, with 20 bases left in between. The CDR3 is 16 residues long. Written as DNA, the CDR3 is TGTGCCAGCAGCGAAGCGGGGGGAAAGGGAATCACTGAAGCTTTCTTT. Its translation is CASSEAGGKGITEAFF.

The rearrangement joins TRBV6-5 to TRBJ1-5, with D uncertain. CDR1 and CDR2 from the germline V gene are MNHEY and SVGAGI. This CDR3 contains 13 residues. The germline V and J ends were trimmed by 4 bases and 6 bases, with 10 bases remaining between them. The CDR3 reads CASSFTEGQPQHF. For the CDR3, the DNA is TGTGCCAGCAGTTTTACAGAGGGTCAGCCCCAGCATTTT.

The chain uses TRBV2 and TRBJ1-2; TRBD1 agrees at 7 bases. The V segment lost 8 bases and the J segment 6 bases; nucleotides outside the gene matches: 6. Germline V gene lookup returns CDR1 SNHLY and CDR2 FYNNEI. This CDR3 is 12 amino acids long. CDR3 protein: CASGLQGNGYTF. CDR3 DNA sequence: TGTGCCAGCGGGCTACAGGGGAATGGCTACACCTTC. The whole variable domain, filled in from reference TRBV2 and TRBJ1-2, reads EPEVTQTPSHQVTQMGQEVILRCVPISNHLYFYWYRQILGQKVEFLVSFYNNEISEKSEIFDDQFSVERPDGSNFTLKIRSTKLEDSAMYFCASGLQGNGYTFGSGTRLTVV.

The chain is built from TRBV30 and TRBJ1-2; no reliable D call. CDR3 size: 10 residues. Germline CDR1 and CDR2: GTSNPN and SVGIG (reference sequence). The ends were cut back, 2 bases at V and 8 bases at J, with 6 bases in the middle. For the CDR3, the DNA is TGTGCCTGGAGTAGGGAGGGCTACACCTTC. Its protein product is CAWSREGYTF.

The J gene is TRBJ1-1, the V gene TRBV3-1 (or the pseudogene TRBV3-2); tentatively, D is TRBD1 (6 bases). Germline assignment: CDR1 LGHDT and CDR2 YNNKEL (reference sequence). The CDR3 consists of 15 residues. V was cut by 4 bases and J by 0 bases, with 12 bases left in between. The CDR3 DNA reads as TGTGCCAGCAGCCGAGGGGACACCTTGAACACTGAAGCTTTCTTT. The encoded protein is CASSRGDTLNTEAFF.

CDR3 region: CASSLGTGEGYTF. CDR3 nucleotide sequence: TGCGCCAGCAGCTTGGGGACAGGGGAAGGCTACACCTTC. The V gene is TRBV5-1, the J gene TRBJ1-2; 9 positions agree with TRBD1. Unmatched junction bases numbered 2, after V lost 0 bases and J lost 8 bases. Germline CDR1 SGHRS, CDR2 YFSETQ. This CDR3 region has 13 residues.

This rearrangement joins TRBV5-1 to TRBJ1-1; D is perhaps TRBD1 (6 bases). Trimming took off 4 bases at V and 0 bases at J, with 16 bases between the two ends. This CDR3 has 16 residues. The V gene's germline CDR1 is SGHRS and CDR2 YFSETQ. The CDR3 DNA reads TGCGCCAGCAGCCCAACCCCCGACAGGTTGAACACTGAAGCTTTCTTT. Amino acid sequence: CASSPTPDRLNTEAFF.

This clone was seen only once. This rearrangement joins TRBV25-1 to TRBJ2-7, with D possibly matching TRBD1 (6 bases). The germline gives CDR1 MGHDK, CDR2 SYGVNS. Trimming cost V 4 bases and J 0 bases, with 16 bases left between them. The CDR3 is 16 residues long. CDR3 sequence: CASSGTGTPNSYEQYF. The CDR3, as DNA: TGTGCCAGCAGTGGGACCGGGACACCGAACTCCTACGAGCAGTACTTC.

The chain combines TRBV12-3 or TRBV12-4 with TRBJ2-3; D unclear. This CDR3 is 11 amino acids long. V lost 3 bases and J lost 6, with 4 bases in between. The CDR3 protein is CASSLEDTQYF. For the CDR3, the DNA is TGTGCCAGCAGTTTGGAGGATACGCAGTATTTT.

The V gene is TRBV2, the J gene TRBJ1-1; D possibly corresponds to TRBD1 (5 bases). V was clipped by 8 bases and J by 3 bases, with 13 bases between them. CDR1 and CDR2 (germline): SNHLY, FYNNEI. CDR3 length equals 13 residues. The CDR3 DNA is TGTGCCAGCGGGTTTCAGGGCGACACTGAAGCTTTCTTT. Protein: CASGFQGDTEAFF.

This chain joins TRBV6-5 and TRBJ1-4; perhaps TRBD1 as D (5 bases). Germline CDR1 MNHEY, CDR2 SVGAGI. V was clipped by 0 bases and J by 8 bases, with 13 bases between them. This CDR3 has 15 amino acids. This chain's CDR3 is CASSYSGGEGEKLFF. CDR3 DNA sequence: TGTGCCAGCAGTTACTCGGGGGGGGAAGGGGAAAAACTGTTTTTT.

The CDR3 DNA follows: TGCGCCAGCAGCTTGGAAGTACCGGGACAGGGGATCGACGGGGAGCTGTTTTTT. Translation: CASSLEVPGQGIDGELFF. This chain joins TRBV5-1 and TRBJ2-2; 10 bases are shared with TRBD1. Trimming cost V 0 bases and J 7 bases; bases outside gene matches: 12. The CDR3 totals 18 residues. CDR1 and CDR2 from the germline V gene are SGHRS and YFSETQ.

V usage is TRBV7-8 and J usage is TRBJ1-4; D might be TRBD1 (6 bases). Trimming pared 5 bases from V and 5 bases from J, leaving 12 bases between. Germline CDR1 and CDR2: SGHVS and FQNEAQ. This CDR3 is 14 amino acids long. The CDR3 here is CASSDRQENEKLFF. The CDR3 DNA follows: TGTGCCAGCAGCGATCGACAGGAGAATGAAAAACTGTTTTTT.

The genes are TRBV5-1 and TRBJ2-7; D unclear. Germline V CDR1 and CDR2: SGHRS, YFSETQ. The CDR3 is 15 amino acids. V dropped 2 bases and J dropped 7 bases, with 19 bases sitting between them. CDR3 sequence (DNA): TGCGCCAGCAGCTTTGCCAGTGGAGCGTCCTCGGAGCAGTACTTC. Protein product: CASSFASGASSEQYF.